Reported below is one T cell receptor (beta chain). Its antigen remains unknown. Losses at the gene ends were 5 bases for V and 7 bases for J; bases not matched to a gene: 4. The germline CDR1 and CDR2 sequences are SGHVS and FNYEAQ. The CDR3 runs to 12 residues. Clones were sequenced by immunoSEQ multiplex PCR, and TCRdb holds only the in-frame ones, with some missing. The table includes under 80,000 clones, about 89% detected once. The sample is drawn from a study of OX40 agonist ivuxolimab in advanced cancers. In the study overall: Patients were treated with ivuxolimab, an agonistic anti-OX40 (CD134) antibody. Of mixed ages from roughly 23 to 80 and averaging about 56 years, the group was just under 85% male.

General study findings and limits: There were also nonresponders showing low normalized T-cell clonal expansion.

The sample was CD4+ or CD8+ T cells sorted from blood, taken in a trial of the OX40 agonist ivuxolimab. This TCR was recovered from an adult with an advanced solid tumor such as melanoma, head and neck, liver or kidney cancer. This chain connects TRBV7-6 to TRBJ2-5; 7 bases align to TRBD2. The CDR3 DNA follows: TGTGCCAGCAGCGACTGGGGGGGGACCCAGTACTTC. The encoded protein is CASSDWGGTQYF.